This T cell receptor beta chain emerged from a study of breast tumors, draining lymph nodes, adjacent tissues. Points on this clonotype: The antigen is not known.

V lost 2 bases and J 1 base, leaving 8 bases between the germline ends. This CDR3 spans 14 amino acids. Germline CDR1 LGHNA, CDR2 YNFKEQ. TCRdb reanalysed the multiplex PCR reads using MiXCR and keeps one entry per CDR3 protein. Among 190,000 or so distinct CDR3 sequences, 30% to 40% were seen once, and the ten largest hold 4% to 5.5%. Samples came from axillary lymph nodes draining the breast cancer. Study-level findings and limits: Compared with lymph nodes, tumors were less diverse; compared with nontumor tissue, more. Luminal-like breast cancer showed significantly higher tumor–nontumor repertoire similarity than basal-like.

The sequenced material came from axillary lymph node tissue. The chain employs TRBV4-2 and TRBJ1-1; D unresolved. This sequence originates from a female donor with breast cancer. Some clones in this sample may be carry-over from other donors' samples. The CDR3 coding sequence is TGTGCCAGCAGCCAACAATCGAAGAACACTGAAGCTTTCTTT. Translated, it gives CASSQQSKNTEAFF.